A selection of T cell receptor beta chains follows, all from one sample in a study of blood T cell repertoires in COVID-19. Only in-frame clones appear in the TCRdb table, and some are missing; sequencing was by immunoSEQ multiplex PCR. The data show around 250,000 clones, more than 70% seen once. Sequencing was carried out using peripheral blood. The source is a young woman with acute or convalescent COVID-19. Each CDR3 is given with its conserved first and last residue. Fields, in order: CDR3 DNA, CDR3 protein, J gene, V gene, clone size, D gene. The D gene is left open where the match is weak. Clone size is shown for a subset of rows, as once, few, many or a class of expanded clone.

cdr3_nt: TGTGCCAGAGGGACAGGGAACACCGGGGAGCTATTTTTT
cdr3_aa: CARGTGNTGELFF
j_call: TRBJ2-2
v_call: TRBV2
clone_size: -
d_call: TRBD1

cdr3_nt: TGCAGCGTCGCGAGTAATAATTCACCCCTCCACTTT
cdr3_aa: CSVASNNSPLHF
j_call: TRBJ1-6
v_call: TRBV29-1
clone_size: few
d_call: -

cdr3_nt: TGTGCCAGCAGCTTTAACATTGGACTAGCGGGAGGGGATGAGCAGTTCTTC
cdr3_aa: CASSFNIGLAGGDEQFF
j_call: TRBJ2-1
v_call: TRBV7-8
clone_size: -
d_call: TRBD2

cdr3_nt: TGCGCCAGCAGCCAAGATCCCTACAGTAGGGGCTACACCTTC
cdr3_aa: CASSQDPYSRGYTF
j_call: TRBJ1-2
v_call: TRBV4-3
clone_size: -
d_call: -

cdr3_nt: TGTGCCAGCAGCTTAGGGTGGGGCGGCACCGGGGAGCTGTTTTTT
cdr3_aa: CASSLGWGGTGELFF
j_call: TRBJ2-2
v_call: TRBV7-8
clone_size: -
d_call: -

cdr3_nt: TGTGCCAGCAGCCCATTGGGGGCCCAAAAAAACATTCAGTACTTC
cdr3_aa: CASSPLGAQKNIQYF
j_call: TRBJ2-4
v_call: TRBV4-2
clone_size: -
d_call: -

cdr3_nt: TGTGCCAGCAGGCGGGACAGGGGCTCCTACGAGCAGTACTTC
cdr3_aa: CASRRDRGSYEQYF
j_call: TRBJ2-7
v_call: TRBV6-6
clone_size: -
d_call: TRBD1

cdr3_nt: TGTGCCAGCAGCCAAGGGACAGGGTCTTACAATGAGCAGTTCTTC
cdr3_aa: CASSQGTGSYNEQFF
j_call: TRBJ2-1
v_call: TRBV3-1/TRBV3-2
clone_size: -
d_call: TRBD1

cdr3_nt: TGTGCCAGCAGTTTGTCGAACTATGGCTACACCTTC
cdr3_aa: CASSLSNYGYTF
j_call: TRBJ1-2
v_call: TRBV6-2/TRBV6-3
clone_size: many
d_call: -

cdr3_nt: TGTGCCAGCAGCTTAGTGTACAGGCCCTACGAGCAGTACTTC
cdr3_aa: CASSLVYRPYEQYF
j_call: TRBJ2-7
v_call: TRBV11-2
clone_size: -
d_call: -

cdr3_nt: TGTGCCAGCAGGAGGGACACGCTTGAGACTGAAGCTTTCTTT
cdr3_aa: CASRRDTLETEAFF
j_call: TRBJ1-1
v_call: TRBV5-4
clone_size: once
d_call: -

cdr3_nt: TGTGCCAGCAGCTTACTCCGAGGATCTAGCACAGATACGCAGTATTTT
cdr3_aa: CASSLLRGSSTDTQYF
j_call: TRBJ2-3
v_call: TRBV11-2
clone_size: -
d_call: -

cdr3_nt: TGTGCCAGCAGCCCAGGATCCTACGAGCAGTACTTC
cdr3_aa: CASSPGSYEQYF
j_call: TRBJ2-7
v_call: TRBV7-9
clone_size: -
d_call: -

cdr3_nt: TGTGCCAGCAGTTACCCTCGGGACTGGAGCTCCTATAATTCACCCCTCCACTTT
cdr3_aa: CASSYPRDWSSYNSPLHF
j_call: TRBJ1-6
v_call: TRBV6-2/TRBV6-3
clone_size: few
d_call: -

cdr3_nt: TGTGCCAGCAGTTTAGCGGGACAGAGGGCCACTGAAGCTTTCTTT
cdr3_aa: CASSLAGQRATEAFF
j_call: TRBJ1-1
v_call: TRBV28
clone_size: once
d_call: TRBD1

cdr3_nt: TGCGCCAGCAGCCAAGATCGGATCGGGAGGGCCGGGTACGAGCAGTACTTC
cdr3_aa: CASSQDRIGRAGYEQYF
j_call: TRBJ2-7
v_call: TRBV4-3
clone_size: -
d_call: TRBD2

cdr3_nt: TGCGCCAGCAGCTTGGGCGGCAGCAATAGCAATCAGCCCCAGCATTTT
cdr3_aa: CASSLGGSNSNQPQHF
j_call: TRBJ1-5
v_call: TRBV5-1
clone_size: -
d_call: -

cdr3_nt: TGTGCCAGCAGCCTGGAGTCCCAAGAGACCCAGTACTTC
cdr3_aa: CASSLESQETQYF
j_call: TRBJ2-5
v_call: TRBV7-2
clone_size: -
d_call: -

cdr3_nt: TGTGCCACCAGCAGAGATCCGGGACAGAGCTCCTACGAGCAGTACTTC
cdr3_aa: CATSRDPGQSSYEQYF
j_call: TRBJ2-7
v_call: TRBV15
clone_size: -
d_call: TRBD1

cdr3_nt: TGTGCCTGGAGTGCCCCAGGGGTAGGGTACGAGCAGTACTTC
cdr3_aa: CAWSAPGVGYEQYF
j_call: TRBJ2-7
v_call: TRBV30
clone_size: -
d_call: -

cdr3_nt: TGTGCCAGCTCCCGAGGGGCAGGGGTGCACGAGCAGTACTTC
cdr3_aa: CASSRGAGVHEQYF
j_call: TRBJ2-7
v_call: TRBV18
clone_size: -
d_call: -

cdr3_nt: TGCGCCAGCAGCCGGGCTAGCGGGCTAGAGGCCGTGTTCTTC
cdr3_aa: CASSRASGLEAVFF
j_call: TRBJ2-1
v_call: TRBV4-1
clone_size: -
d_call: TRBD2

cdr3_nt: TGTGCCAGCTGCCTAGGAGACAGCTTCAATGAGCAGTTCTTC
cdr3_aa: CASCLGDSFNEQFF
j_call: TRBJ2-1
v_call: TRBV9
clone_size: -
d_call: -

cdr3_nt: TGTGCCAGCAGTACGTTAGAGAACACTGAAGCTTTCTTT
cdr3_aa: CASSTLENTEAFF
j_call: TRBJ1-1
v_call: TRBV2
clone_size: -
d_call: -

cdr3_nt: TGTGCCGTTCTGACAGGAGAGAATGGCTACACCTTC
cdr3_aa: CAVLTGENGYTF
j_call: TRBJ1-2
v_call: TRBV9
clone_size: -
d_call: -

cdr3_nt: TGTGCCAGCGGCCTTGCAAATGAGCAGTTCTTC
cdr3_aa: CASGLANEQFF
j_call: TRBJ2-1
v_call: TRBV5-4
clone_size: -
d_call: -

cdr3_nt: TGTGCCAGCAGTTTGATAGCGGGAGTTTGGAGAGAAGGCACAGATACGCAGTATTTT
cdr3_aa: CASSLIAGVWREGTDTQYF
j_call: TRBJ2-3
v_call: TRBV28
clone_size: -
d_call: TRBD2

cdr3_nt: TGTGCCACCAGCAGAGATCAGGCAACCTCCTACAATGAGCAGTTCTTC
cdr3_aa: CATSRDQATSYNEQFF
j_call: TRBJ2-1
v_call: TRBV15
clone_size: -
d_call: -

cdr3_nt: TGCGCCACCCGCCCGGGGGGCCCGGGAGGAAACACCATATATTTT
cdr3_aa: CATRPGGPGGNTIYF
j_call: TRBJ1-3
v_call: TRBV10-2
clone_size: -
d_call: -

cdr3_nt: TGTGCCAGCGGAGGGACGGCAACTAATGAAAAACTGTTTTTT
cdr3_aa: CASGGTATNEKLFF
j_call: TRBJ1-4
v_call: TRBV6-6
clone_size: -
d_call: -

cdr3_nt: TGTGCCAGCAGCTTAGGGACTAGCGGTGATGAGCAGTTCTTC
cdr3_aa: CASSLGTSGDEQFF
j_call: TRBJ2-1
v_call: TRBV7-2
clone_size: once
d_call: TRBD2

cdr3_nt: TGTGCCAGCAGCTTGCTAGCGGGAGGACGCACAGATACGCAGTATTTT
cdr3_aa: CASSLLAGGRTDTQYF
j_call: TRBJ2-3
v_call: TRBV7-2
clone_size: -
d_call: TRBD2

cdr3_nt: TGTGCCAGCTCACCACAAGCACTTGAGCAGTTCTTC
cdr3_aa: CASSPQALEQFF
j_call: TRBJ2-1
v_call: TRBV18
clone_size: once
d_call: -

cdr3_nt: TGTGCCTGGAGTGGACTTGACAGGGTACCCATTCAGTACTTC
cdr3_aa: CAWSGLDRVPIQYF
j_call: TRBJ2-4
v_call: TRBV30
clone_size: -
d_call: TRBD1

cdr3_nt: TGCGCCAGCAGCCAAGGACTAGCGGACGGCTCTGGGGCCAACGTCCTGACTTTC
cdr3_aa: CASSQGLADGSGANVLTF
j_call: TRBJ2-6
v_call: TRBV4-3
clone_size: -
d_call: TRBD2

cdr3_nt: TGTGCCAGCAGCCCTTTCCCTTACAATGAGCAGTTCTTC
cdr3_aa: CASSPFPYNEQFF
j_call: TRBJ2-1
v_call: TRBV3-1/TRBV3-2
clone_size: few
d_call: -

cdr3_nt: TGTGCCAGCAGCCCCGGAGGTCTCGATGAGCAGTTCTTC
cdr3_aa: CASSPGGLDEQFF
j_call: TRBJ2-1
v_call: TRBV12-3/TRBV12-4
clone_size: -
d_call: -

cdr3_nt: TGTGCCAGCAGCCACACCGGGACAGGGGGATTCAGAGAGACCCAGTACTTC
cdr3_aa: CASSHTGTGGFRETQYF
j_call: TRBJ2-5
v_call: TRBV14
clone_size: -
d_call: TRBD1

cdr3_nt: TGTGCCACAAAGGGGTGGGCTAACTATGGCTACACCTTC
cdr3_aa: CATKGWANYGYTF
j_call: TRBJ1-2
v_call: TRBV2
clone_size: few
d_call: -

cdr3_nt: TGTGCCAGCAGTCTTTCAGGGGACGAGCAGTACTTC
cdr3_aa: CASSLSGDEQYF
j_call: TRBJ2-7
v_call: TRBV25-1
clone_size: few
d_call: -